These T cell receptor beta chains were read from a single sample in a study of neoadjuvant nivolumab and ipilimumab in lung cancer. Assay: immunoSEQ multiplex PCR; the TCRdb copy retains only in-frame clones and omits some. The sample has about 38,000 clones; 89% are singletons. The sample here was peripheral blood, taken before neoadjuvant nivolumab, alone or with ipilimumab. The receptor set was obtained from an adult with non-small cell lung cancer. The conserved cysteine and the conserved F or W are not part of the CDR3 here.

cdr3_length	v_call	j_call	cdr3_aa
9	TRBV6-5	TRBJ2-5	ASSFRETQY
10	TRBV30	TRBJ2-3	AWSGGTDTQY
12	TRBV11-2	TRBJ1-2	ASSLSAGGRGYT
15	TRBV5-1	TRBJ2-1	ASSLDPTRASYNEQF
11	TRBV5-4	TRBJ2-7	ASSNIAAYEQY
13	TRBV5-1	TRBJ1-4	ASSLEGTGGEKLF
13	TRBV19	TRBJ2-1	ASSIHRNPYNEQF
13	TRBV10-1	TRBJ2-6	ASSDGDSGANVLT
14	TRBV9	TRBJ2-3	ASSAGTGTYTDTQY
14	TRBV28	TRBJ1-1	ASSLPTGLWNTEAF
15	TRBV5-1	TRBJ2-7	ASSLRSSGGSSYEQY
12	TRBV19	TRBJ1-1	ASSIFLANTEAF
12	TRBV7-2	TRBJ2-1	ASRQGSRDNEQF
11	TRBV5-1	TRBJ1-2	ASSFSARYGYT
13	TRBV7-9	TRBJ2-7	ASSTPDRGQYEQY
14	TRBV5-6	TRBJ2-3	ASSPRSGYSTDTQY
13	TRBV19	TRBJ2-6	ASSLRSSGANVLT
18	TRBV7-3	TRBJ2-3	ASSSPRGVSSGEYTDTQY
12	TRBV4-2	TRBJ2-7	ASSQQGQAYEQY
11	TRBV6-5	TRBJ2-5	ASSSSTRETQY
15	TRBV11-1	TRBJ2-1	ASSWISGTVSANEQF
10	TRBV7-9	TRBJ1-2	ASSFRDTGYT
8	TRBV20-1	TRBJ2-7	SAYRGEQY
10	TRBV7-8	TRBJ2-7	ASSSDRAQQY
15	TRBV5-1	TRBJ1-1	ASSLASLRAMNTEAF
13	TRBV7-3	TRBJ2-7	ASSSPGTGTYEQY
12	TRBV2	TRBJ2-7	ASSPGQGSYEQY
12	TRBV27	TRBJ1-1	ASSLSWSGTEAF
11	TRBV7-2	TRBJ1-5	ASSLGGYQPQH
12	TRBV7-2	TRBJ1-5	ASSLLGLHQPQH
12	TRBV6-6	TRBJ2-5	ASSPGQNLETQY
16	TRBV30	TRBJ2-1	AWSGGYGGGYSYNEQF
10	TRBV2	TRBJ2-7	ASSVTVSEQY
12	TRBV5-1	TRBJ2-7	ASSAGTGGYEQY
14	TRBV6-5	TRBJ2-3	ASSYSEGFSTDTQY
11	TRBV7-7	TRBJ2-1	ASSLSYYNEQF
11	TRBV7-2	TRBJ2-7	ASSLGVTYEQY
13	TRBV7-9	TRBJ2-3	ASRHIGGSTDTQY
10	TRBV7-9	TRBJ1-2	ASSLRGYGYT
14	TRBV5-6	TRBJ2-6	ASSLDATAGANVLT
14	TRBV4-1	TRBJ2-1	ASSQDRTSRWSEQF